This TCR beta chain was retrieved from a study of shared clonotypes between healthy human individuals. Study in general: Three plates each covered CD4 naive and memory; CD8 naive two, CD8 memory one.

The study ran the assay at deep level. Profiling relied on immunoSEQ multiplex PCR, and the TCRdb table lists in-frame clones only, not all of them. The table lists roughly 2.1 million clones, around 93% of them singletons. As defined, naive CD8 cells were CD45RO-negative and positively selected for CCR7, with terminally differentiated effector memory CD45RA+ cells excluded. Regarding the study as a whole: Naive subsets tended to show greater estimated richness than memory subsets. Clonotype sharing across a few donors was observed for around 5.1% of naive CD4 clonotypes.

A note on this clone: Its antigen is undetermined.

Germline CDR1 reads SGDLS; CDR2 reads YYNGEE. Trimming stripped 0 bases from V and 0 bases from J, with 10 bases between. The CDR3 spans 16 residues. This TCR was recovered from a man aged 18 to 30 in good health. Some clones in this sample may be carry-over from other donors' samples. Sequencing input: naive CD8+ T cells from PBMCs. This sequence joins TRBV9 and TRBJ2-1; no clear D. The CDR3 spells CASSVALRSSYNEQFF. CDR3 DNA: TGTGCCAGCAGCGTAGCTCTACGGAGCTCCTACAATGAGCAGTTCTTC.